This is a list of T cell receptor beta chains from one sample in a study of blood T cell repertoires in COVID-19. Libraries were prepared by immunoSEQ multiplex PCR; TCRdb keeps only in-frame clonotypes and omits some of them. The table has 70,000 or so clones, 75% to 80% seen once. The specimen was peripheral blood. Source of these receptors: a human donor in a cohort sampled during active COVID-19. CDR3s include the opening cysteine and the closing phenylalanine or tryptophan. A D gene is named only where the DNA matches it firmly. Rows give clone size only sometimes, using once, few, many, or a class for an expanded clone.

D gene	clone size	V gene	J gene	CDR3 DNA	CDR3 protein
.	.	TRBV2	TRBJ2-2	TGTGCCAGCAGCCTCCTGACGCCTAGCACCGGGGAGCTGTTTTTT	CASSLLTPSTGELFF
.	.	TRBV5-1	TRBJ1-1	TGCGCCAGCAGCTTGGCAGGGAAGTCCAAAGCTTTCTTT	CASSLAGKSKAFF
.	.	TRBV7-9	TRBJ2-7	TGTGCCAGCAGCGCGTTAGAACAGGGTTGGTACGAGCAGTACTTC	CASSALEQGWYEQYF
.	.	TRBV30	TRBJ2-3	TGTGCCTGGAGAGCGAGAACCACAGATACGCAGTATTTT	CAWRARTTDTQYF
.	.	TRBV10-1	TRBJ2-5	TGCGCCAGCAGTGGGGCCTCCCTGGGGACCCAGTACTTC	CASSGASLGTQYF
TRBD2	.	TRBV2	TRBJ2-3	TGTGCCAGCAGTGAAAGGGGACTAGCGGGAGGGACAGATACGCAGTATTTT	CASSERGLAGGTDTQYF
TRBD2	.	TRBV5-8	TRBJ2-7	TGTGCCAGCAGCACTGATACCGGGACTAGCAGACGCTACGAGCAGTACTTC	CASSTDTGTSRRYEQYF
TRBD2	.	TRBV3-1/TRBV3-2	TRBJ2-2	TGTGCCAGCAGCCAAGAGTTCGGGACTAGCGGGACGAACACCGGGGAGCTGTTTTTT	CASSQEFGTSGTNTGELFF
.	.	TRBV12-3/TRBV12-4	TRBJ1-1	TGTGCCAGCAGTTTCGGGAGGCACACTGAAGCTTTCTTT	CASSFGRHTEAFF
TRBD1	few	TRBV5-1	TRBJ2-7	TGCGCCAGCAGCTTGACAACCTCAGGGGGCCAATACGAGCAGTACTTC	CASSLTTSGGQYEQYF
TRBD1	few	TRBV28	TRBJ1-1	TGTGCCAGCCGCCTGGACAGGGTGGGTGGGTACACTGAAGCTTTCTTT	CASRLDRVGGYTEAFF
TRBD2	.	TRBV11-3	TRBJ2-1	TGTGCCAGCAGCCCCGGGACTAGCGGGATTAATGAGCAGTTCTTC	CASSPGTSGINEQFF
TRBD2	.	TRBV5-6	TRBJ2-3	TGTGCCAGCAGCTTGTATTCTAGCGGGAGGGCCGGGGGAGATACGCAGTATTTT	CASSLYSSGRAGGDTQYF
.	.	TRBV19	TRBJ1-1	TGTGCCAGTAGTCGGGGGGCGGGCGCTGAAGCTTTCTTT	CASSRGAGAEAFF
.	.	TRBV6-6	TRBJ1-1	TGTGCCAGCAGTTACGAGGGGAGGGGCACTGAAGCTTTCTTT	CASSYEGRGTEAFF
.	.	TRBV11-2	TRBJ1-6	TGTGCCAGCAGCTTTACAAAGGGGAGGGTATATAATTCACCCCTCCACTTT	CASSFTKGRVYNSPLHF
.	few	TRBV7-9	TRBJ1-1	TGTGCCAGCAGCTTACTCACAGGGCATGGCACTGAAGCTTTCTTT	CASSLLTGHGTEAFF
TRBD2	.	TRBV5-5	TRBJ2-5	TGTGCCAGCAGCTTGGCCCTGACTAGCGGCCAAGAGACCCAGTACTTC	CASSLALTSGQETQYF
.	few	TRBV18	TRBJ1-2	TGTGCCAGCTCACCACCGGTGATGAGAGAGGCTGGCTACACCTTC	CASSPPVMREAGYTF
TRBD1	.	TRBV11-3	TRBJ2-3	TGTGCCAGCAGCTTTGCAGGGGGTGGTACAGATACGCAGTATTTT	CASSFAGGGTDTQYF
TRBD1	.	TRBV2	TRBJ1-2	TGTGCCAGCTCGATTAAGGGGGCGGGGTATGGCTACACCTTC	CASSIKGAGYGYTF
.	.	TRBV11-3	TRBJ2-3	TGTGCCAGCAGCTTATGGCCGGAGATGGGGGGAGATACGCAGTATTTT	CASSLWPEMGGDTQYF
.	few	TRBV7-9	TRBJ2-7	TGTGCCAGCAGCTTAGCTGGGACACCCACCTACGAGCAGTACTTC	CASSLAGTPTYEQYF
.	.	TRBV5-4	TRBJ2-7	TGTGCCAGCAGCTTGTCACCAGGGACACAATCCTACGAGCAGTACTTC	CASSLSPGTQSYEQYF
.	.	TRBV6-5	TRBJ2-1	TGTGCCAGCACCCTCGGCGGAGCCTACAATGAGCAGTTCTTC	CASTLGGAYNEQFF
.	.	TRBV7-8	TRBJ2-6	TGTGCCAGCAGCTTATACCCGGGACTGGCCGGCTCTGGGGCCAACGTCCTGACTTTC	CASSLYPGLAGSGANVLTF
.	few	TRBV4-3	TRBJ2-1	TGCGCCAGCAGCCAAGATACTAGCAGGAATGAGCAGTTCTTC	CASSQDTSRNEQFF
.	.	TRBV3-1/TRBV3-2	TRBJ2-5	TGTGCCAGCAGCCTCTCGACAGGTCCCTGGGAGACCCAGTACTTC	CASSLSTGPWETQYF
TRBD1	.	TRBV5-1	TRBJ1-4	TGCGCCAGCAGCTTGGCAGGGGGTTCAACTAATGAAAAACTGTTTTTT	CASSLAGGSTNEKLFF
.	.	TRBV7-7	TRBJ2-2	TGTGCCAGCAGCTTAGGCGGCACCGGGGAGCTGTTTTTT	CASSLGGTGELFF
TRBD2	.	TRBV7-2	TRBJ2-7	TGTGCCAGCAGCTCCCAAGCGGGACCCGCCTACGAGCAGTACTTC	CASSSQAGPAYEQYF
.	.	TRBV29-1	TRBJ2-6	TGCAGCGTCGCCAGCTCTGGGGCCAACGTCCTGACTTTC	CSVASSGANVLTF
.	once	TRBV6-6	TRBJ2-6	TGTGCCAGCAGTTCGCGCCTGGAGGCTGGGGCCAACGTCCTGACTTTC	CASSSRLEAGANVLTF
TRBD2	.	TRBV30	TRBJ2-5	TGTGCCTGGAGTGTCGCTAGCGGCTACCAAGAGACCCAGTACTTC	CAWSVASGYQETQYF
TRBD1	.	TRBV5-1	TRBJ1-5	TGCGCCAGCAGCTTGGGGACAGGGGCCGCCCCTAATCAGCCCCAGCATTTT	CASSLGTGAAPNQPQHF
TRBD2	.	TRBV25-1	TRBJ2-1	TGTGCCAGCAGTGCAGGACTAGTCAATGAGCAGTTCTTC	CASSAGLVNEQFF
.	.	TRBV5-1	TRBJ2-5	TGCGCCAGCAGCTTGGTTCAGGCTCTTGACCAAGAGACCCAGTACTTC	CASSLVQALDQETQYF
.	.	TRBV29-1	TRBJ2-5	TGCAGCGGGGCTCAAGAGACCCAGTACTTC	CSGAQETQYF
TRBD1	.	TRBV27	TRBJ1-6	TGTGCCAGCAGTTTAGAGACAGGGGAAAATTCACCCCTCCACTTT	CASSLETGENSPLHF
TRBD2	.	TRBV19	TRBJ2-7	TGTGCCAGTAGTATTACTAGCGGTACCTACGAGCAGTACTTC	CASSITSGTYEQYF
.	.	TRBV7-2	TRBJ2-3	TGTGCCAGCAGCTTAGCGCACCAGACAGATACGCAGTATTTT	CASSLAHQTDTQYF
.	.	TRBV7-2	TRBJ1-5	TGTGCCAGCAGCTTAGGCGCGAAACAGCCCCAGCATTTT	CASSLGAKQPQHF
.	.	TRBV7-9	TRBJ2-7	TGTGCCAGCGGAGGGGGCCCCTCCTACGAGCAGTACTTC	CASGGGPSYEQYF
TRBD1	.	TRBV7-2	TRBJ2-5	TGTGCCAGCAGCTTAGTTGTTGGATTCACAGGGGGTCGGGAGACCCAGTACTTC	CASSLVVGFTGGRETQYF
.	once	TRBV3-1/TRBV3-2	TRBJ2-1	TGTGCCAGCAGCCAAGATCCCGTGAGGTACAATGAGCAGTTCTTC	CASSQDPVRYNEQFF
.	few	TRBV18	TRBJ1-1	TGTGCCAGCTCACCGGGTGGCAGAGGGTCCGGTGAAGCTTTCTTT	CASSPGGRGSGEAFF
TRBD1	few	TRBV30	TRBJ1-6	TGTGCCTGGAGCCCGGACAGGGCTTCACCCCTCCACTTT	CAWSPDRASPLHF
TRBD1	.	TRBV18	TRBJ1-5	TGTGCCAGCTCACCACGGGCCCCGGGACAGGGTAGCAATCAGCCCCAGCATTTT	CASSPRAPGQGSNQPQHF
TRBD2	.	TRBV15	TRBJ2-1	TGTGCCACCAGCAGAGAGGGAGCTAAAGCGGGAGGATCCTACAATGAGCAGTTCTTC	CATSREGAKAGGSYNEQFF
TRBD2	.	TRBV5-1	TRBJ2-4	TGCGCCAGCAGCTTGGAGGGTCCGGGGGGAATAGACATTCAGTACTTC	CASSLEGPGGIDIQYF
.	.	TRBV10-3	TRBJ2-7	TGTGCCATCAGTGACCCAGACCGACAGAGCTCCTACGAGCAGTACTTC	CAISDPDRQSSYEQYF
.	.	TRBV4-1	TRBJ1-5	TGCGCCAGCAGCCAAGGCAGGGACAATCAGCCCCAGCATTTT	CASSQGRDNQPQHF
.	.	TRBV6-2/TRBV6-3	TRBJ2-1	TGTGCCAGCAGCCGGGGGCTCTATGAGCAGTTCTTC	CASSRGLYEQFF
.	.	TRBV3-1/TRBV3-2	TRBJ2-5	TGTGCCAGCAGCCCAGGACATCTTCAGGAGGAGACCCAGTACTTC	CASSPGHLQEETQYF